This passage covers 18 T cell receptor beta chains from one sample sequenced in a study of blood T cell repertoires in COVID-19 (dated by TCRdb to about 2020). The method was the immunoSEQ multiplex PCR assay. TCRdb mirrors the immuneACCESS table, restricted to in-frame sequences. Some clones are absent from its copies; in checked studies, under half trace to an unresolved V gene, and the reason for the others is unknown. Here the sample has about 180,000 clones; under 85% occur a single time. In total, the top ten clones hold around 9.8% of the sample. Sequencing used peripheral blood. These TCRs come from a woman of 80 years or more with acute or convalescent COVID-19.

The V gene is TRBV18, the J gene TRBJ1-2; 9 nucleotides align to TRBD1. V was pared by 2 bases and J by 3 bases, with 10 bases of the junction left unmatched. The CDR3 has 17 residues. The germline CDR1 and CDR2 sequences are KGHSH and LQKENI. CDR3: CASSPLQWGQGDYGYTF. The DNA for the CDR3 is TGTGCCAGCTCACCATTACAGTGGGGACAGGGCGACTATGGCTACACCTTC.

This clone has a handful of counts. The CDR3 region has the DNA TGTGCCAGCAGTACCACAGGGGGCCGTAACTATGGCTACACCTTC. This encodes CASSTTGGRNYGYTF. The V gene is TRBV27, the J gene TRBJ1-2, with 9 bases that match TRBD1. The CDR3 is 15 amino acids. Looked up from germline, CDR1 is MNHEY and CDR2 is SMNVEV (reference sequence). J gave up 1 base and V 5 bases, and 5 bases lay outside the gene matches.

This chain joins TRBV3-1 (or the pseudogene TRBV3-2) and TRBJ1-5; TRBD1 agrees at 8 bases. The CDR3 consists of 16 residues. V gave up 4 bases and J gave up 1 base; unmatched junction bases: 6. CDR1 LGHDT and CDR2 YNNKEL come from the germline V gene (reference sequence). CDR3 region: CASSRSGGASNQPQHF. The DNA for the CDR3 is TGTGCCAGCAGCCGTTCAGGGGGCGCGAGCAATCAGCCCCAGCATTTT.

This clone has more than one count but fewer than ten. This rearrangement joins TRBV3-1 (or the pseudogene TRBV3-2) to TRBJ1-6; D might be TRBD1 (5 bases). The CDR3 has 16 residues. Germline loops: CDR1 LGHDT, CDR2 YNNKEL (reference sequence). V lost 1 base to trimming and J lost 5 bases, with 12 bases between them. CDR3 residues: CASSQGQPQDNSPLHF. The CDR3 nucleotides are TGTGCCAGCAGCCAAGGACAGCCGCAGGATAATTCACCCCTCCACTTT.

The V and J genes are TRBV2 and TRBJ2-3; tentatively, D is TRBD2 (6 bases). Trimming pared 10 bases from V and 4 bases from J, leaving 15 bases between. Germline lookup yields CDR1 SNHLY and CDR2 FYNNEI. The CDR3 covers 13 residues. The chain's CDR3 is CAISGLASDTQYF. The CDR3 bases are TGTGCCATTTCGGGACTGGCCTCAGATACGCAGTATTTT.

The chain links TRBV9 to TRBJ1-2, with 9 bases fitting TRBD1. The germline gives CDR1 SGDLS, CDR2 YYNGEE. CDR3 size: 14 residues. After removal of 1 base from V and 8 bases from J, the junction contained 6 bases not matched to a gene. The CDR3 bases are TGTGCCAGCAGCGTAACAGGGGGCGCGTCAGGCTACACCTTC. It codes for CASSVTGGASGYTF.

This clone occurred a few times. As DNA, the CDR3 is TGTGCCAGCAGCTTAGGGCTAGCGGCCACAGATACGCAGTATTTT. Translated: CASSLGLAATDTQYF. The chain links TRBV11-3 to TRBJ2-3, with 7 bases identical to TRBD2. V trimming: 1 base; J trimming: 2 bases; junction bases outside the gene matches: 3. This CDR3 is built from 15 residues. CDR1 is SGHNT, CDR2 YENEEA, per germline.

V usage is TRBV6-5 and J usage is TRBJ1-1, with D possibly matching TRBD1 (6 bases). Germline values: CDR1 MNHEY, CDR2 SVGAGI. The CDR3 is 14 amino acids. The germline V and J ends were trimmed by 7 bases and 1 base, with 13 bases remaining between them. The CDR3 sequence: CASIGGGANTEAFF. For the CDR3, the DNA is TGTGCCAGCATCGGAGGGGGGGCGAACACTGAAGCTTTCTTT.

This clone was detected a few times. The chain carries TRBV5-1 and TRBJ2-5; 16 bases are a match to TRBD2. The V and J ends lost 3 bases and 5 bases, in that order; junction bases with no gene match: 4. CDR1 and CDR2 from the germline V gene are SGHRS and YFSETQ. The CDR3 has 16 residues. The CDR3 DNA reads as TGCGCCAGCAGCTCTGGGACTAGCGGGGGGGCGGAGACCCAGTACTTC. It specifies CASSSGTSGGAETQYF.

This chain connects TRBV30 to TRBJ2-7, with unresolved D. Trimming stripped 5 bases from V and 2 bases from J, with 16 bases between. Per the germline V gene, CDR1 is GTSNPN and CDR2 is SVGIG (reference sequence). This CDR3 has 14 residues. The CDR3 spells CAWAPLRFAYEQYF. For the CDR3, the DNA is TGTGCCTGGGCCCCCCTACGGTTCGCCTACGAGCAGTACTTC.

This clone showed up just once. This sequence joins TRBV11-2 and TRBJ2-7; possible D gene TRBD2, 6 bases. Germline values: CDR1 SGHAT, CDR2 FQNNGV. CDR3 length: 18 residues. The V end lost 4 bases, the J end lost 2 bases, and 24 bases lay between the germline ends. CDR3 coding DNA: TGTGCCAGCAGCTCAACGCCCCACGCTAGCGATGAAACCTACGAGCAGTACTTC. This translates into CASSSTPHASDETYEQYF.

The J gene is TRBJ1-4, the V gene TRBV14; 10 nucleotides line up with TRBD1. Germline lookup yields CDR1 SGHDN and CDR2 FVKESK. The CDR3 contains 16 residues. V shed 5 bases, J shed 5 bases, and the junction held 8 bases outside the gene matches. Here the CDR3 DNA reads TGTGCCAGCAGCACCCTCCCGGGACAGGGGAATGAAAAACTGTTTTTT. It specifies CASSTLPGQGNEKLFF.

The CDR3 bases are TGTGCCAGCAGCTTGGTAGGGTCAGGGGCCTATAATTCACCCCTCCACTTT. It codes for CASSLVGSGAYNSPLHF. The rearrangement links TRBV5-4 to TRBJ1-6; perhaps TRBD1 as D (6 bases). The germline gives CDR1 SGHNT, CDR2 YYREEE (reference sequence). The V end was cut by 0 bases, the J end by 2 bases, with 12 bases between. The CDR3 is 17 residues long.

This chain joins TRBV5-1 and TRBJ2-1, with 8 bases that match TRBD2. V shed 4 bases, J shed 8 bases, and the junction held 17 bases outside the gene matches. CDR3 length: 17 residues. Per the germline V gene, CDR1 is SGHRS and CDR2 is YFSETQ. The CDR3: CASSPPVSGGKIDEQFF. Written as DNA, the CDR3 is TGCGCCAGCAGCCCCCCGGTCAGCGGGGGAAAGATCGATGAGCAGTTCTTC.

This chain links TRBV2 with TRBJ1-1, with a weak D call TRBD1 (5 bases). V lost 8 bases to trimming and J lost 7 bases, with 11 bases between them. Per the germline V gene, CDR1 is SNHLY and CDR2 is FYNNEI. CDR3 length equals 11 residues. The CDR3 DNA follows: TGTGCCAGCCGGACGGGACTTGAAGCTTTCTTT. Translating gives CASRTGLEAFF.

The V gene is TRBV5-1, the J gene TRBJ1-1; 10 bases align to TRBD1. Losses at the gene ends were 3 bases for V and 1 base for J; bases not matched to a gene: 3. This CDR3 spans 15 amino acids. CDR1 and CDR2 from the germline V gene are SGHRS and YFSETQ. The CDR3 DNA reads TGCGCCAGCAGCTCGACAGGGGGCACGAACACTGAAGCTTTCTTT. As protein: CASSSTGGTNTEAFF.

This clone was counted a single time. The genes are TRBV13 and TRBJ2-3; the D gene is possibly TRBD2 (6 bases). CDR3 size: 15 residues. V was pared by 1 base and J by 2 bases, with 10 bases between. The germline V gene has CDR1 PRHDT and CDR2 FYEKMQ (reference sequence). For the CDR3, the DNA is TGTGCCAGCAGCTTAGTGGGGGGAAACACAGATACGCAGTATTTT. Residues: CASSLVGGNTDTQYF. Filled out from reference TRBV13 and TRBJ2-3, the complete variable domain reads AAGVIQSPRHLIKEKRETATLKCYPIPRHDTVYWYQQGPGQDPQFLISFYEKMQSDKGSIPDRFSAQQFSDYHSELNMSSLELGDSALYFCASSLVGGNTDTQYFGPGTRLTVL.

Written as DNA, the CDR3 is TGTGCCAGCAAGCCAGGGGGCGCGAACATTCAGTACTTC. It codes for CASKPGGANIQYF. This sequence joins TRBV6-5 and TRBJ2-4; 8 nucleotides align to TRBD1. Germline CDR1 MNHEY, CDR2 SVGAGI. The CDR3 contains 13 residues. Trimming cost V 7 bases and J 7 bases; bases outside gene matches: 6.